Reported below is one T cell receptor (beta chain). The data are from a study of T cells expressing NK-cell markers. Study at large: Most of the eight sequenced donors were classified as HCMV-seropositive, and one was classified as seronegative.

TCRdb re-called the 5' RACE reads; one entry per CDR3 protein, DNA not given. The listing records a few hundred thousand distinct CDR3 sequences. The CDR3 runs 17 residues. Per germline, CDR1 SGHRS and CDR2 YFSETQ. The V and J genes are TRBV5-1 and TRBJ2-3; no DNA is available, so the TRBD1 call from TCRdb remains unchecked. The source material was blood T cells: a sorted CD56 or NKG2C T cell subset, CD4+ or CD8+ T cells, or bulk PBMC T cells (not recorded which). The TCR was taken from a man aged 18-69 years in good health. The chain's CDR3 is CASSMGGAAPWGDTQYF.